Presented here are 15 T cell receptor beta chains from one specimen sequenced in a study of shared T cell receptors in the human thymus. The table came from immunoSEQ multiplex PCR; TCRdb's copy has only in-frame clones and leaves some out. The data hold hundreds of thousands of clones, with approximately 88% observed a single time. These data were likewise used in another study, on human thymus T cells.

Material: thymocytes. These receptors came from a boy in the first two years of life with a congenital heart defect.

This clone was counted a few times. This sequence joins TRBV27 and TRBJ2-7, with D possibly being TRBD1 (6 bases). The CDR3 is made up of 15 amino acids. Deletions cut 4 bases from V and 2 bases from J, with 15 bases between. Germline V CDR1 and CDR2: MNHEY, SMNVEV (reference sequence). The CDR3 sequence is CASSSSGTPTYEQYF. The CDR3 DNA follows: TGTGCCAGCAGTTCCTCCGGGACACCCACCTACGAGCAGTACTTC.

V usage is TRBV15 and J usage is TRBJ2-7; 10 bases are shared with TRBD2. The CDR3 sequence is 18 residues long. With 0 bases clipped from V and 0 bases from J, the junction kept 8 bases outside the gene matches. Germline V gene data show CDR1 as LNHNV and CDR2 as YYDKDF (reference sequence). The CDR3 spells CATSRDLRAGGGSYEQYF. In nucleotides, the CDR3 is TGTGCCACCAGCAGAGATCTCCGAGCGGGAGGGGGCTCCTACGAGCAGTACTTC.

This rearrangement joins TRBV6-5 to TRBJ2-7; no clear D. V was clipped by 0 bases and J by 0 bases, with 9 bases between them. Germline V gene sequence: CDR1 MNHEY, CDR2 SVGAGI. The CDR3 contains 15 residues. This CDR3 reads CASSYSASSSYEQYF. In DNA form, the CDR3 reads TGTGCCAGCAGTTACTCGGCATCCAGCTCCTACGAGCAGTACTTC.

The CDR3 coding sequence is TGTGCCAGCAGCTCGGGACAGGGGAGCGGAAAGACCCAGTACTTC. Amino acid sequence: CASSSGQGSGKTQYF. The chain recombines TRBV7-9 with TRBJ2-5; 10 bases map to TRBD1. Unmatched junction bases numbered 8, after V lost 4 bases and J lost 6 bases. The CDR3 runs 15 residues. Germline V gene lookup returns CDR1 SEHNR and CDR2 FQNEAQ (reference sequence).

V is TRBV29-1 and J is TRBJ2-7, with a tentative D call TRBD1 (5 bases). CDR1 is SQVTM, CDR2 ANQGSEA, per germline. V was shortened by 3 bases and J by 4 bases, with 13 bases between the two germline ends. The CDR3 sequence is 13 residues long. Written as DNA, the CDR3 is TGCAGCGTTGATATCCAGGGTCAATACGAGCAGTACTTC. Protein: CSVDIQGQYEQYF.

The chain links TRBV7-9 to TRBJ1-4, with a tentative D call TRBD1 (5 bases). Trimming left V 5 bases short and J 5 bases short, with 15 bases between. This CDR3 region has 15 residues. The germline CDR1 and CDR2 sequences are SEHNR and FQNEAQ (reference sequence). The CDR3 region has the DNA TGTGCCAGCAGCCGGGGACGGGAGAGAAATGAAAAACTGTTTTTT. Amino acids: CASSRGRERNEKLFF.

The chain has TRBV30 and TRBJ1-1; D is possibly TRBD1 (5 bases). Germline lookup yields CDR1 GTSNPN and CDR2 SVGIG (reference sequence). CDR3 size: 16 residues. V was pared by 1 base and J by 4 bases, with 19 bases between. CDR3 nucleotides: TGTGCCTGGAGTGCCCCCCAGACAGCTCCTGGCACTGAAGCTTTCTTT. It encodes CAWSAPQTAPGTEAFF.

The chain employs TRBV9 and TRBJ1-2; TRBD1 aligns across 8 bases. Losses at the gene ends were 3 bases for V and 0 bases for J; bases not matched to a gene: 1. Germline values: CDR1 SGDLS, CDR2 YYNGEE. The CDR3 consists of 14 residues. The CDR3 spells CASSAGGANYGYTF. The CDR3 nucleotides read TGTGCCAGCAGCGCAGGGGGCGCTAACTATGGCTACACCTTC.

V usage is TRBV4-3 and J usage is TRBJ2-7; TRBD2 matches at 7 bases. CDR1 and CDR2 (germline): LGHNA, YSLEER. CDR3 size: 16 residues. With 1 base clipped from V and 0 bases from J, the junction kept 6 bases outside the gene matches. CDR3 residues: CASSQVKGRGSYEQYF. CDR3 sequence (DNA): TGCGCCAGCAGCCAAGTAAAGGGGAGGGGCTCCTACGAGCAGTACTTC.

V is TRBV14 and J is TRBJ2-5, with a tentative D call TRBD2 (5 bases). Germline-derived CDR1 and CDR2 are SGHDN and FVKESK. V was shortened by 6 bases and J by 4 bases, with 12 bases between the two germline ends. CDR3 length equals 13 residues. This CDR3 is CASSGYAGETQYF. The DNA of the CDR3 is TGTGCCAGCAGTGGTTATGCGGGAGAGACCCAGTACTTC.

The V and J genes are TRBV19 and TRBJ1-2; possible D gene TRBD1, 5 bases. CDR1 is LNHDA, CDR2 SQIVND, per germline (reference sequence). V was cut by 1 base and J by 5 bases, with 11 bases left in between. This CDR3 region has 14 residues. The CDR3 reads CASSIGGARYGYTF. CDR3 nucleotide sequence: TGTGCCAGTAGTATAGGCGGGGCGAGATATGGCTACACCTTC.

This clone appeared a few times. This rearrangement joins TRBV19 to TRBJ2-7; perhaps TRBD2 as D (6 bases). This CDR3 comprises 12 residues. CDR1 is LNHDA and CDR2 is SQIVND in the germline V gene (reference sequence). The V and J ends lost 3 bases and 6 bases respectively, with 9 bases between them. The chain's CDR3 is CASSIPEGEQYF. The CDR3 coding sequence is TGTGCCAGTAGTATCCCGGAGGGCGAGCAGTACTTC.

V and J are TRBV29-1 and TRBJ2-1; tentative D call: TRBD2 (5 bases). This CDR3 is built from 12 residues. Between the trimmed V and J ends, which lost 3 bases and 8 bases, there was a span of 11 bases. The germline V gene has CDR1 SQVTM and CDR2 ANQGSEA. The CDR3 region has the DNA TGCAGCGTTGAGGCTAGCCCGGATGAGCAGTTCTTC. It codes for CSVEASPDEQFF.

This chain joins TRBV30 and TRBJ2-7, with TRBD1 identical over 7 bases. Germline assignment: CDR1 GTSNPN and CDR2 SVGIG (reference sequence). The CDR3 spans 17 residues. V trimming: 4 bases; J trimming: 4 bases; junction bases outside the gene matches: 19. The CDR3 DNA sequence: TGTGCCTGGATAAACTCGTATCCGACAGGGCTAAAATACGAGCAGTACTTC. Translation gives CAWINSYPTGLKYEQYF.

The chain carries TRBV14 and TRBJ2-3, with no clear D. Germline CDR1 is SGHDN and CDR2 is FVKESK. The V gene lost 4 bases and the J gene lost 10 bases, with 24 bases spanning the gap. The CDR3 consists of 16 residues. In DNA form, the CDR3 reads TGTGCCAGCAGCCCTACTGACTCAACCACCTCTTTTGCGCAGTATTTT. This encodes CASSPTDSTTSFAQYF.